The sequence of this T cell receptor beta chain was determined in a study of cytomegalovirus exposure and HLA in healthy donors. Study observations and caveats: The classifier, whose performance was assessed in both the original and validation cohorts, reportedly diagnosed cytomegalovirus status with high specificity and sensitivity. Among CMV-associated TCR beta chains, most appeared HLA-restricted in a later analysis. Investigators reported under 200 TCR beta chains as tied to cytomegalovirus.

Per germline, CDR1 LNHDA and CDR2 SQIVND (reference sequence). The length of the CDR3 is 16 residues. V dropped 5 bases and J dropped 4 bases, with 18 bases sitting between them. Comments on this clone: Its antigen is unidentified.

Primers for the PCR totalled 60 Vbeta and 13 Jbeta. Sequencing was performed with immunoSEQ multiplex PCR; in TCRdb, only in-frame clones are kept and a portion is missing. The sample holds about 84,000 clones, roughly 73% seen once. The specimen was PBMCs. The J gene is TRBJ2-1, the V gene TRBV19, with D possibly being TRBD1 (5 bases). This TCR was recovered from a male donor in good health and CMV-seropositive. DNA for the CDR3: TGTGCCAGTAGTTTAAGACAGTCACCATTTTACAATGAGCAGTTCTTC. Residues: CASSLRQSPFYNEQFF.